Below, 32 T cell receptor beta chains from the same sample are listed, as sequenced in a study of beta chain features in type 1 diabetes. Sequenced material consisted of expressed TCRB transcripts (all of the isolated RNA was reverse transcribed). The data were produced by immunoSEQ multiplex PCR, yet TCRdb's version contains in-frame clones alone and is incomplete. This table has approximately 380,000 clones, more than 12% appearing once. Sequencing used naive CD4+ T cells from blood. The receptors were sampled from a woman younger than 35 in good health.

Here the CDR3 reads CASSFSDRARTDTQYF. The CDR3 DNA reads as TGTGCCAGCAGTTTCTCGGACAGGGCCCGCACAGATACGCAGTATTTT. The chain links TRBV6-5 to TRBJ2-3; 8 positions match TRBD1. V was clipped by 4 bases and J by 1 base; unmatched bases: 7. The CDR3 sequence is 16 residues long. The germline V gene has CDR1 MNHEY and CDR2 SVGAGI.

This clone came up a few times. V gene TRBV18 combines with J gene TRBJ2-1, with TRBD2 matching over 11 bases. There are 15 residues in the CDR3. The V and J ends lost 6 bases and 4 bases, in that order; junction bases with no gene match: 5. The germline V gene has CDR1 KGHSH and CDR2 LQKENI. CDR3 sequence reads: CASSDSGGGYNEQFF. The CDR3 DNA follows: TGTGCCAGCTCGGATAGCGGGGGGGGATACAATGAGCAGTTCTTC. Drawing the rest from reference TRBV18 and TRBJ2-1, the complete variable domain is NAGVMQNPRHLVRRRGQEARLRCSPMKGHSHVYWYRQLPEEGLKFMVYLQKENIIDESGMPKERFSAEFPKEGPSILRIQQVVRGDSAAYFCASSDSGGGYNEQFFGPGTRLTVL.

V gene TRBV9 combines with J gene TRBJ2-2, with D possibly being TRBD1 (5 bases). Germline assignment: CDR1 SGDLS and CDR2 YYNGEE. The CDR3 has 13 amino acids. V lost 4 bases and J 4 bases, leaving 8 bases between the germline ends. The CDR3 loop reads CASSRQGTGELFF. In DNA form, the CDR3 reads TGTGCCAGCAGCAGGCAGGGCACCGGGGAGCTGTTTTTT.

This clone was seen only a few times. The chain links TRBV28 to TRBJ2-7; D unresolved. The CDR3 is made up of 12 amino acids. The V gene lost 2 bases and the J gene lost 4 bases, with 6 bases spanning the gap. Germline loops: CDR1 MDHEN, CDR2 SYDVKM. The CDR3 DNA is TGTGCCAGCAGTTTAATTTATTACGAGCAGTACTTC. The encoded protein is CASSLIYYEQYF.

This clone was observed a handful of times. This rearrangement joins TRBV5-1 to TRBJ2-7; D is possibly TRBD1 (5 bases). This CDR3 has 15 residues. Germline V gene data show CDR1 as SGHRS and CDR2 as YFSETQ. V lost 0 bases and J lost 0, with 10 bases in between. CDR3 nucleotides: TGCGCCAGCAGCTTGGGGGGCCATATCTCCTACGAGCAGTACTTC. It translates to CASSLGGHISYEQYF.

The CDR3 is CASSGQSRYEQYF. The DNA for the CDR3 is TGTGCCAGTAGTGGACAGTCCCGCTACGAGCAGTACTTC. The chain combines TRBV19 with TRBJ2-7; D is perhaps TRBD1 (6 bases). The ends were cut back, 5 bases at V and 3 bases at J, with 11 bases in the middle. The CDR3 is 13 residues long. Germline assignment: CDR1 LNHDA and CDR2 SQIVND (reference sequence).

This clone was recorded a few times. The rearrangement uses TRBV5-4 and TRBJ2-7; weak D call: TRBD1 (7 bases). Trimming stripped 0 bases from V and 0 bases from J, with 13 bases between. The CDR3 runs to 16 residues. Germline-derived CDR1 and CDR2 are SGHNT and YYREEE (reference sequence). The DNA for the CDR3 is TGTGCCAGCAGCTTGGCGCGCGGGACAGTCTCCTACGAGCAGTACTTC. This encodes CASSLARGTVSYEQYF. The whole variable domain, remainder taken from reference TRBV5-4 and TRBJ2-7, is ETGVTQSPTHLIKTRGQQVTLRCSSQSGHNTVSWYQQALGQGPQFIFQYYREEENGRGNFPPRFSGLQFPNYSSELNVNALELDDSALYLCASSLARGTVSYEQYFGPGTRLTVT.

A few counts support this clone. J is TRBJ2-5 and V is TRBV10-3; tentatively, D is TRBD1 (8 bases). The CDR3 is 13 amino acids. V was trimmed by 6 bases and J by 5 bases, leaving 13 bases between them. Germline loops: CDR1 ENHRY, CDR2 SYGVKD. The CDR3 loop is CAISDRGGETQYF. CDR3 coding DNA: TGTGCCATCAGCGACAGGGGAGGGGAGACCCAGTACTTC.

This clone was recorded a few times. This rearrangement joins TRBV5-1 to TRBJ2-7; 7 bases agree with TRBD2. Germline CDR1 and CDR2: SGHRS and YFSETQ. The CDR3 is 14 amino acids. V lost 4 bases to trimming and J lost 7 bases; unmatched junction nucleotides: 11. CDR3 protein: CASSRSGSRDEQYF. In nucleotides, the CDR3 is TGCGCCAGCAGCCGTAGCGGGTCTCGGGATGAGCAGTACTTC.

This clone was recorded a few times. The chain links TRBV19 to TRBJ2-1, with TRBD1 matching over 11 bases. Germline values: CDR1 LNHDA, CDR2 SQIVND (reference sequence). The V and J ends lost 6 bases and 12 bases, in that order; junction bases with no gene match: 13. The CDR3 runs 15 residues. CDR3 protein: CASSELDRGRRGQFF. DNA of the CDR3: TGTGCCAGTAGCGAACTGGACAGGGGGCGCAGGGGGCAGTTCTTC.

The gene calls are TRBV7-9 and TRBJ2-1, with D unresolved. The CDR3 has 15 residues. Trimming took off 6 bases at V and 9 bases at J, with 21 bases between the two ends. The germline CDR1 and CDR2 sequences are SEHNR and FQNEAQ (reference sequence). The DNA of the CDR3 is TGTGCCAGCAGTCAAGAGTGGTATCCTCCCGGTGAGCAGTTCTTC. This translates into CASSQEWYPPGEQFF.

The chain links TRBV14 to TRBJ1-4, with unresolved D. Trimming took 4 bases from V and 3 from J, leaving 9 bases between them. The CDR3 consists of 14 residues. Germline CDR1 SGHDN, CDR2 FVKESK. The CDR3 is CASSRAAANEKLFF. CDR3 in DNA: TGTGCCAGCAGCCGGGCAGCAGCTAATGAAAAACTGTTTTTT.

This clone has a handful of counts. This chain's CDR3 is CASWDRAHTDTQYF. In DNA, the CDR3 is TGTGCCAGCTGGGACAGAGCACACACAGATACGCAGTATTTT. The J gene is TRBJ2-3, the V gene TRBV7-2; 7 positions match TRBD1. This CDR3 comprises 14 residues. V shed 8 bases and J 2 bases; nucleotides not matched to a gene: 7. Germline CDR1 reads SGHTA; CDR2 reads FQGNSA. Drawing the rest from reference TRBV7-2 and TRBJ2-3, the complete variable domain is GAGVSQSPSNKVTEKGKDVELRCDPISGHTALYWYRQSLGQGLEFLIYFQGNSAPDKSGLPSDRFSAERTGGSVSTLTIQRTQQEDSAVYLCASWDRAHTDTQYFGPGTRLTVL.

The chain uses TRBV12-5 and TRBJ2-3; D ambiguous. The CDR3 runs 14 residues. V lost 4 bases, J lost 0 bases, and 8 bases lay in between. Germline CDR1 and CDR2: LGHNT and FRNRAP. The CDR3 sequence is CASGSSVSTDTQYF. The CDR3 DNA sequence: TGTGCTAGTGGTTCCTCGGTTAGCACAGATACGCAGTATTTT.

In this sample, this clone turned up a few times. The genes are TRBV16 and TRBJ2-3, with D possibly TRBD1 on 5 matching bases. Trimming removed 0 bases at V and 2 bases at J, with 12 bases between. The CDR3 is 16 amino acids. Per germline, CDR1 KGHSY and CDR2 FQNENV. The CDR3 region is CASSQSTRAHTDTQYF. Here the CDR3 DNA reads TGTGCCAGCAGCCAATCAACCAGGGCCCACACAGATACGCAGTATTTT.

The rearrangement uses TRBV28 and TRBJ2-3; the match to TRBD1 covers 7 bases. CDR1 MDHEN and CDR2 SYDVKM come from the germline V gene. The length of the CDR3 is 13 residues. Trimming took 9 bases from V and 2 from J; bases not matched to a gene: 5. CDR3 loop: CASRDRFTDTQYF. In DNA, the CDR3 is TGTGCCAGTCGGGACAGATTCACAGATACGCAGTATTTT.

This clone was seen only a few times. V gene TRBV28 combines with J gene TRBJ1-1; no clear D. The CDR3 is made up of 12 amino acids. Looked up from germline, CDR1 is MDHEN and CDR2 is SYDVKM. V gave up 6 bases and J gave up 1 base, with 6 bases separating them. As DNA, the CDR3 is TGTGCCAGCAGGGAGTGGAACACTGAAGCTTTCTTT. Its protein is CASREWNTEAFF.

The chain has TRBV29-1 and TRBJ1-1, with D unresolved. The ends were cut back, 3 bases at V and 7 bases at J, with 9 bases in the middle. Germline CDR1 reads SQVTM; CDR2 reads ANQGSEA. The CDR3 runs to 11 residues. The CDR3 DNA sequence: TGCAGCGTTGATACGGGGATTGAAGCTTTCTTT. It is translated as CSVDTGIEAFF.

DNA for the CDR3: TGTGCCAGCAGCCTAGGGACAGTCGGTTACAATGAGCAGTTCTTC. Translated, it gives CASSLGTVGYNEQFF. This chain uses TRBV5-4 with TRBJ2-1, with 7 nucleotides matching TRBD1. V shed 4 bases and J 4 bases; nucleotides not matched to a gene: 8. Germline V gives CDR1 SGHNT, CDR2 YYREEE (reference sequence). There are 15 residues in the CDR3.

This clone was detected a few times. V and J are TRBV28 and TRBJ2-6; no clear D. Per the germline V gene, CDR1 is MDHEN and CDR2 is SYDVKM. V lost 3 bases to trimming and J lost 0 bases, with 9 bases between them. The CDR3 is 16 residues long. The CDR3 nucleotides read TGTGCCAGCAGTTTGGCCTCGTTCTCTGGGGCCAACGTCCTGACTTTC. Its translation: CASSLASFSGANVLTF.

This chain joins TRBV2 and TRBJ2-1, with TRBD2 matching 9 bases. Losses at the gene ends were 5 bases for V and 8 bases for J; bases not matched to a gene: 10. Germline CDR1 SNHLY, CDR2 FYNNEI. The CDR3 runs 15 residues. This chain's CDR3 is CASSPRGLAGDEQFF. The CDR3 DNA reads TGTGCCAGCAGTCCTCGGGGACTAGCTGGCGATGAGCAGTTCTTC.

The chain employs TRBV4-2 and TRBJ2-7, with D uncertain. The CDR3 contains 12 residues. The germline CDR1 and CDR2 sequences are LGHNA and YNFKEQ. Trimming cost V 5 bases and J 1 base, with 6 bases left between them. CDR3 sequence reads: CASSLVSYEQYF. As DNA, the CDR3 is TGTGCCAGCAGCTTAGTGTCCTACGAGCAGTACTTC.

This clone was observed a few times. The chain recombines TRBV15 with TRBJ2-2; D may be TRBD1 (6 bases). This CDR3 has 17 amino acids. Germline V gene lookup returns CDR1 LNHNV and CDR2 YYDKDF (reference sequence). V dropped 0 bases and J dropped 1 base, with 12 bases sitting between them. In DNA form, the CDR3 reads TGTGCCACCAGCAGAGATAGGGGGACAAAGAACACCGGGGAGCTGTTTTTT. Translating gives CATSRDRGTKNTGELFF.

The chain combines TRBV4-1 with TRBJ2-6; possible D gene TRBD1, 7 bases. Germline CDR1 MGHRA, CDR2 YSYEKL. The CDR3 is 18 amino acids. The V end lost 6 bases, the J end lost 0 bases, and 18 bases lay between the germline ends. In DNA form, the CDR3 reads TGCGCCAGCAGTGGAGGGGGCGCGGTCGCCTCTGGGGCCAACGTCCTGACTTTC. It is translated as CASSGGGAVASGANVLTF.

The rearrangement joins TRBV30 to TRBJ1-1; 7 bases agree with TRBD1. The CDR3 is made up of 14 amino acids. The junction had 9 bases not matched to a gene; V was cut back by 7 bases and J by 1 base. Looked up from germline, CDR1 is GTSNPN and CDR2 is SVGIG (reference sequence). The CDR3 bases are TGTGCCTCAACGAGAGGGACAGAGAACACTGAAGCTTTCTTT. Protein product: CASTRGTENTEAFF.

The rearrangement uses TRBV28 and TRBJ1-5, with 9 bases that match TRBD1. The germline V gene encodes CDR1 MDHEN and CDR2 SYDVKM. V dropped 5 bases and J dropped 0; count of bases not matched to a gene: 8. The CDR3 has 17 residues. CDR3 region: CASSLRTGAYSNQPQHF. CDR3 sequence (DNA): TGTGCCAGCAGTCTCCGGACAGGGGCTTATAGCAATCAGCCCCAGCATTTT.

The chain carries TRBV5-1 and TRBJ2-2, with 9 bases fitting TRBD2. Germline V gene sequence: CDR1 SGHRS, CDR2 YFSETQ. Trimming at V came to 2 bases and at J to 3 bases, leaving 2 bases not matched to a gene. This CDR3 region has 15 residues. The CDR3 DNA reads as TGCGCCAGCAGCTTTAGCGGGAGCGACACCGGGGAGCTGTTTTTT. The encoded protein is CASSFSGSDTGELFF. The whole variable domain, filled in from reference TRBV5-1 and TRBJ2-2, reads KAGVTQTPRYLIKTRGQQVTLSCSPISGHRSVSWYQQTPGQGLQFLFEYFSETQRNKGNFPGRFSGRQFSNSRSEMNVSTLELGDSALYLCASSFSGSDTGELFFGEGSRLTVL.

The CDR3, as DNA: TGTGCCAGCAGCTTAGGGATTAGTGGGAGGGCCAGTTCAGATACGCAGTATTTT. Encoded protein: CASSLGISGRASSDTQYF. This chain links TRBV7-8 with TRBJ2-3; 7 nucleotides agree with TRBD2. The CDR3 extends over 18 amino acids. V lost 1 base, J lost 4 bases, and 14 bases stayed unmatched. The germline V gene encodes CDR1 SGHVS and CDR2 FQNEAQ.

The genes are TRBV9 and TRBJ2-5; possible D gene TRBD2, 6 bases. There are 14 residues in the CDR3. The V gene's germline CDR1 is SGDLS and CDR2 YYNGEE. Trimming removed 2 bases at V and 5 bases at J, with 13 bases between. CDR3 sequence reads: CASSVMEGRETQYF. CDR3 nucleotides: TGTGCCAGCAGCGTCATGGAGGGGCGGGAGACCCAGTACTTC.

The chain uses TRBV30 and TRBJ2-2; the match to TRBD1 covers 7 bases. Germline values: CDR1 GTSNPN, CDR2 SVGIG (reference sequence). V gave up 2 bases and J gave up 7 bases; unmatched junction bases: 4. The CDR3 has 13 amino acids. In nucleotides, the CDR3 is TGTGCCTGGAGTCTGACAGGGAACGGGGAGCTGTTTTTT. Translating it yields CAWSLTGNGELFF.

This clone was seen more than once but under ten times. V and J are TRBV9 and TRBJ1-2, with D possibly TRBD1 on 5 matching bases. Trimming removed 3 bases from V and 1 base from J, with 7 bases in between. Per germline, CDR1 SGDLS and CDR2 YYNGEE. The CDR3 is 13 amino acids. The CDR3 region is CASSAQVNYGYTF. The CDR3 DNA reads as TGTGCCAGCAGCGCACAGGTTAACTATGGCTACACCTTC.

There are a few counts of this clone. The chain uses TRBV6-1 and TRBJ1-5; D perhaps matches TRBD1 (6 bases). V lost 8 bases to trimming and J lost 3 bases, with 11 bases between them. Germline assignment: CDR1 MNHNS and CDR2 SASEGT. The CDR3 sequence is 13 residues long. The CDR3 DNA sequence: TGTGCCAGCGGAAACAGGGCCAATCAGCCCCAGCATTTT. It encodes CASGNRANQPQHF.